Listed below are T cell receptor beta chains from one sample, sequenced in a study of shared T cell receptors in the human thymus. The table came from immunoSEQ multiplex PCR; TCRdb's copy has only in-frame clones and leaves some out. Of roughly 660,000 clones listed, over 75% were seen once; the top ten hold around 0.0099%. This same sample was also taken into another study, of human thymus T cells.

The sequencing sample was made of thymocytes. The origin of the receptors is a boy younger than two with a congenital heart defect. The CDR3 runs from the conserved cysteine through the conserved F or W.

J | V | CDR3
TRBJ2-3 | TRBV9 | CASSVDQVRAGVSDTQYF
TRBJ1-1 | TRBV30 | CAWSVHPRPGQENTEAFF
TRBJ2-1 | TRBV19 | CASRMGGTYNEQFF
TRBJ2-1 | TRBV28 | CASSLGEASGRFYNEQFF
TRBJ1-2 | TRBV28 | CASSFPKTGTGGYTF
TRBJ2-1 | TRBV6-1 | CASSAQGALYNEQFF
TRBJ1-1 | TRBV30 | CAWSVGRQGGTEAFF
TRBJ2-1 | TRBV5-1 | CASSLGGGSDNEQFF
TRBJ1-2 | TRBV6-6 | CASKNGKQGGYGYTF
TRBJ2-5 | TRBV18 | CASSRGLAGGEETQYF
TRBJ2-5 | TRBV10-3 | CAISDDKPRWETQYF
TRBJ2-7 | TRBV30 | CAWSGDSEQYF
TRBJ1-1 | TRBV30 | CAWSDPSRGRVAFF
TRBJ2-5 | TRBV2 | CATAVQGRWGKTQYF
TRBJ1-2 | TRBV6-1 | CASSEASGQGNYGYTF
TRBJ2-5 | TRBV7-3 | CASSTGRQAQETQYF
TRBJ2-1 | TRBV4-1 | CASSPGAGGEQFF
TRBJ2-3 | TRBV6-5 | CASSPRTSGGQYF
TRBJ1-1 | TRBV11-3 | CASSTAPGQMNTEAFF
TRBJ2-7 | TRBV25-1 | CASGQGDYEQYF
TRBJ2-3 | TRBV28 | CASSFIGFPDTQYF
TRBJ2-7 | TRBV30 | CAWSVQRLRLASGPYEQYF
TRBJ2-5 | TRBV7-2 | CASSLLRDRGRGQETQYF
TRBJ2-1 | TRBV7-9 | CASSLSQIGYNEQFF
TRBJ2-7 | TRBV5-5 | CASSLTGGLDYYEQYF
TRBJ2-1 | TRBV4-3 | CASSAALAGPYNEQFF
TRBJ2-5 | TRBV15 | CATSRDREETQYF
TRBJ2-7 | TRBV21-1 | CASSKRKRERRYEQYF
TRBJ1-1 | TRBV4-3 | CASSSSRGGLSTEAFF
TRBJ1-2 | TRBV30 | CAWQRRGEGCGYTF
TRBJ2-1 | TRBV4-1 | CASSQDQISGSVNEQFF
TRBJ2-7 | TRBV18 | CASSRAGTNHEQYF
TRBJ2-6 | TRBV5-4 | CASRPYAWTSGIAGANVLTF
TRBJ1-1 | TRBV6-5 | CASTLGTGANTEAFF
TRBJ2-7 | TRBV6-6 | CASRTSGWIPYEQYF
TRBJ2-7 | TRBV7-9 | CASSLVGQGSSYEQYF
TRBJ2-5 | TRBV9 | CASSVEGVAGAEETQYF
TRBJ2-1 | TRBV7-8 | CASSFQGLAVYNEQFF
TRBJ1-5 | TRBV5-6 | CASSLAQGDQPQHF
TRBJ2-3 | TRBV30 | CAWSTTLAAPTQYF
TRBJ1-2 | TRBV19 | CASSISATGRYGYTF
TRBJ2-4 | TRBV10-1 | CASSESLAGGLYF
TRBJ1-4 | TRBV27 | CASSFSLPTGTENEKLFF
TRBJ1-1 | TRBV7-4 | CASMGRDNSEAFF
TRBJ1-2 | TRBV7-9 | CASSPHRQGIGGYTF
TRBJ2-5 | TRBV10-3 | CAISEKGLRAEYF
TRBJ2-5 | TRBV6-1 | CASREPGQGEWKTQYF